This record covers a single T cell receptor (beta chain). The read ends 3 residues shy of where the CDR3 ends; the end is completed using the germline J gene. This record belongs to a study of T cells in women clearing cervical HPV infection. Study-wide background: No precancer developed; the control's incident HPV16 infection cleared within 12 months.

The protocol was immunoSEQ multiplex PCR, while the TCRdb copy is restricted to in-frame clones and leaves out a portion. The clone table shows some 30,000 clones, with the ten largest holding approximately 2.8%. Germline loops: CDR1 LGHNA, CDR2 YNFKEQ. The CDR3 length is 18 residues. V lost 0 bases and J 0 bases, leaving 15 bases between the germline ends. Sequencing was performed on blood buffy coat. The TCR comes from a woman between 18 and 69 years old with a cervical HPV16 infection that either progressed to CIN3+ or cleared (not recorded which). This chain links TRBV4-2 with TRBJ2-1; D unresolved. CDR3 DNA (partial): TGTGCCAGCAGCCAAGATCACAGCTCCTCGAGCTCCTACAATGAG. It codes for CASSQDHSSSSSYNE. The full-length CDR3 reads as CASSQDHSSSSSYNEQFF.